The 9 T cell receptor beta chains below were found in one sample sequenced in a study of OX40 agonist ivuxolimab in advanced cancers. The method was immunoSEQ multiplex PCR; TCRdb's version includes in-frame clones alone and lacks a portion of them. The sample comprises approximately 70,000 clones, roughly 88% of which are singletons, and approximately 2.1% rests with the top ten. The sample consisted of CD4+ or CD8+ T cells sorted from blood, taken in a trial of the OX40 agonist ivuxolimab. These receptors all come from an adult with an advanced solid tumor such as melanoma, head and neck, liver or kidney cancer.

The chain has TRBV5-4 and TRBJ2-2, with D unresolved. Trimming pared 4 bases from V and 0 bases from J, leaving 16 bases between. The CDR3 covers 17 residues. Germline V CDR1 and CDR2: SGHNT, YYREEE (reference sequence). Written as DNA, the CDR3 is TGTGCCAGCAGCCCGGAAGGGCTAGAAGCGAACACCGGGGAGCTGTTTTTT. Protein: CASSPEGLEANTGELFF.

The chain joins TRBV5-5 to TRBJ1-2; D is uncertain. Trimming left V 4 bases short and J 4 bases short, with 11 bases between. In germline, CDR1 is SGHKS, CDR2 YYEKEE (reference sequence). The CDR3 has 13 amino acids. This chain's CDR3 is CASSPRVGYGYTF. The CDR3 DNA is TGTGCCAGCAGCCCCCGGGTGGGCTATGGCTACACCTTC. Variable domain in full (rest from reference TRBV5-5 and TRBJ1-2): DAGVTQSPTHLIKTRGQQVTLRCSPISGHKSVSWYQQVLGQGPQFIFQYYEKEERGRGNFPDRFSARQFPNYSSELNVNALLLGDSALYLCASSPRVGYGYTFGSGTRLTVV.

J is TRBJ2-5 and V is TRBV6-5; no definite D call. The CDR3 consists of 12 residues. The germline gives CDR1 MNHEY, CDR2 SVGAGI. V was cut by 0 bases and J by 5 bases, with 4 bases left in between. Written as DNA, the CDR3 is TGTGCCAGCAGTTACTCGAAGGAGACCCAGTACTTC. This translates into CASSYSKETQYF.

V is TRBV7-2 and J is TRBJ1-2; D gene uncertain. Per germline, CDR1 SGHTA and CDR2 FQGNSA. The CDR3 extends over 13 amino acids. Trimming pared 2 bases from V and 3 bases from J, leaving 7 bases between. The CDR3 loop reads CASSLYGYYGYTF. CDR3 DNA sequence: TGTGCCAGCAGCTTATACGGCTACTATGGCTACACCTTC.

The V call is TRBV6-5, the J call TRBJ1-2; 7 positions agree with TRBD1. The CDR3 loop spans 13 amino acids. CDR1 and CDR2 from the germline V gene are MNHEY and SVGAGI. V gave up 6 bases and J gave up 2 bases; unmatched junction bases: 3. The CDR3 loop reads CASSPQGNYGYTF. The CDR3 DNA follows: TGTGCCAGCAGCCCACAGGGGAACTATGGCTACACCTTC.

V and J are TRBV5-1 and TRBJ2-7, with D unclear. The CDR3 spans 14 residues. CDR1 is SGHRS, CDR2 YFSETQ, per germline. V was clipped by 0 bases and J by 0 bases, with 7 bases between them. The CDR3 sequence: CASSLGQFSYEQYF. CDR3 DNA: TGCGCCAGCAGCTTGGGCCAATTCTCCTACGAGCAGTACTTC. The full variable domain, in which reference TRBV5-1 and TRBJ2-7 provide the parts outside the CDR3, is KAGVTQTPRYLIKTRGQQVTLSCSPISGHRSVSWYQQTPGQGLQFLFEYFSETQRNKGNFPGRFSGRQFSNSRSEMNVSTLELGDSALYLCASSLGQFSYEQYFGPGTRLTVT.

CDR3 coding DNA: TGCAGCGTTATACCGCCGGGACAGGGTTTGGGGTATTTT. Its translation: CSVIPPGQGLGYF. The chain joins TRBV29-1 to TRBJ2-3, with 9 bases matching TRBD1. The CDR3 runs 13 residues. V trimming: 5 bases; J trimming: 14 bases; junction bases outside the gene matches: 14. From germline, CDR1 is SQVTM and CDR2 ANQGSEA.

To note about this clone: In the same sample, other DNA sequences code for this CDR3. The rearrangement joins TRBV18 to TRBJ2-7; 11 bases align to TRBD2. The germline V gene encodes CDR1 KGHSH and CDR2 LQKENI. Unmatched junction bases numbered 4, after V lost 6 bases and J lost 3 bases. CDR3 length: 14 amino acids. In nucleotides, the CDR3 is TGTGCCAGCTCGCCCGGGACTAGCGGCTACGAGCAGTACTTC. Residues: CASSPGTSGYEQYF. The full variable domain, in which reference TRBV18 and TRBJ2-7 provide the parts outside the CDR3, is NAGVMQNPRHLVRRRGQEARLRCSPMKGHSHVYWYRQLPEEGLKFMVYLQKENIIDESGMPKERFSAEFPKEGPSILRIQQVVRGDSAAYFCASSPGTSGYEQYFGPGTRLTVT.

The chain uses TRBV5-1 and TRBJ2-3; D tentatively fits TRBD1 or TRBD2 (5 bases each). The V end lost 0 bases, the J end lost 0 bases, and 11 bases lay between the germline ends. Germline-derived CDR1 and CDR2 are SGHRS and YFSETQ. This CDR3 region has 16 residues. CDR3 residues: CASSLGLGVSTDTQYF. The CDR3 bases are TGCGCCAGCAGCTTGGGATTGGGGGTGAGCACAGATACGCAGTATTTT.